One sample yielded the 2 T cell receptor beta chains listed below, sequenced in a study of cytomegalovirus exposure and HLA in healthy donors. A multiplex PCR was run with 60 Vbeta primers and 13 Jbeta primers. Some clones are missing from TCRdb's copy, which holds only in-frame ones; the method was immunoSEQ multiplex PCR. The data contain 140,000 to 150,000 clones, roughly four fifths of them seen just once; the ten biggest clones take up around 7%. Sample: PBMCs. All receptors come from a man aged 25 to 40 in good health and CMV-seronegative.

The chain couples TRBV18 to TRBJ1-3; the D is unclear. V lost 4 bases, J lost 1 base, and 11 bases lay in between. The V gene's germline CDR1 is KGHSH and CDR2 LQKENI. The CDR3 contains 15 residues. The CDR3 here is CASSQGESSGNTIYF. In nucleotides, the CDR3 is TGTGCCAGCTCACAGGGAGAGAGTTCTGGAAACACCATATATTTT.

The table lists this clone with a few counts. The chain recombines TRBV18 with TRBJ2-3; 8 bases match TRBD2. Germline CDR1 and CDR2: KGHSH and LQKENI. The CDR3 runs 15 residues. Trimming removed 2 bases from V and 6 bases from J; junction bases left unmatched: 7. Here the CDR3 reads CASSPTAGAKDTQYF. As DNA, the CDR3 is TGTGCCAGCTCACCAACAGCGGGAGCGAAGGATACGCAGTATTTT.